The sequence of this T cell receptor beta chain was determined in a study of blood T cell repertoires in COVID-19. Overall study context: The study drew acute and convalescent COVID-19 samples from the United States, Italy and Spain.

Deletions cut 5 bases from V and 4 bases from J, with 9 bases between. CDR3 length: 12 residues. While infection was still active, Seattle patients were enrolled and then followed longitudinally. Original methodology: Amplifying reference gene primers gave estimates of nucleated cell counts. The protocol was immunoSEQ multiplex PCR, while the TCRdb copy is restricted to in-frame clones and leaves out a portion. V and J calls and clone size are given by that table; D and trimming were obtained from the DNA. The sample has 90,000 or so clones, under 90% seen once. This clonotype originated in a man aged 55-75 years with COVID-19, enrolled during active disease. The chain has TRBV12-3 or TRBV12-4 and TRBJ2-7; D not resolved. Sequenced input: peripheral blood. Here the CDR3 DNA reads TGTGCCAGCAGTGATTTCGGTTACGAGCAGTACTTC. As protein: CASSDFGYEQYF.